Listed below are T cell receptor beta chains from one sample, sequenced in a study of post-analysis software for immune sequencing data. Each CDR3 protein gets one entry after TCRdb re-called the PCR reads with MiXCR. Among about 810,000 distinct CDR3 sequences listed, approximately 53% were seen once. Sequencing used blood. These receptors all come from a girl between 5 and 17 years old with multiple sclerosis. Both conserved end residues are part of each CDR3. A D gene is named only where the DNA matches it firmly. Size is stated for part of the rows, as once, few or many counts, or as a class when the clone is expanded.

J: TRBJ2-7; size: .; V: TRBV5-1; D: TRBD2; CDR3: CASSLTSGGNEQYF; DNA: TGCGCCAGCAGCTTGACTAGCGGGGGGAACGAGCAGTACTTC
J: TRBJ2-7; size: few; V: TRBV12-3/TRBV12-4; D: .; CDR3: CASSPGGGVGSYEQYF; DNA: TGTGCCAGCAGCCCAGGAGGGGGCGTAGGGTCCTACGAGCAGTACTTC
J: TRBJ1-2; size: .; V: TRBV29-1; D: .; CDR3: CSVTDVGSYGYTF; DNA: TGCAGCGTTACGGACGTCGGTAGCTATGGCTACACCTTC
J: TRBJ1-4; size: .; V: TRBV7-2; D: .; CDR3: CASSHAMGTTNEKLFF; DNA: TGTGCCAGCAGCCACGCGATGGGAACAACTAATGAAAAACTGTTTTTT
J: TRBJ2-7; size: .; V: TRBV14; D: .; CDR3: CASTPGGWSSYEQYF; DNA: TGTGCCAGCACTCCCGGGGGCTGGAGTTCCTACGAGCAGTACTTC
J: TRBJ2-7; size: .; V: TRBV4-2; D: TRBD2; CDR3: CASSQEKAGGSYEQYF; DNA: TGTGCCAGCAGCCAAGAAAAAGCGGGAGGCTCCTACGAGCAGTACTTC
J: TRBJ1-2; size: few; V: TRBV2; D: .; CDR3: CASSASSGAGYTF; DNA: TGTGCCAGCAGTGCCTCCTCGGGGGCTGGCTACACCTTC
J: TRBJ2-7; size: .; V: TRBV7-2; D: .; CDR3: CASSLGFGGTYEQYF; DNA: TGTGCCAGCAGCTTAGGGTTCGGGGGAACCTACGAGCAGTACTTC
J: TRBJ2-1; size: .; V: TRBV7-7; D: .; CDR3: CASSLVGVGNEQFF; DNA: TGTGCTAGCAGCTTAGTGGGGGTTGGCAATGAGCAGTTCTTC
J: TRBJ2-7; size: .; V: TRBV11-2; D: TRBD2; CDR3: CASSSPGLAVDSYEQYF; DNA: TGTGCCAGCAGCTCTCCGGGACTAGCGGTTGATTCCTACGAGCAGTACTTC
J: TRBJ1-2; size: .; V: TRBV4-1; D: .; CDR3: CASSQEEGAEGYGYTF; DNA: TGCGCCAGCAGCCAAGAAGAGGGTGCAGAGGGGTATGGCTACACCTTC
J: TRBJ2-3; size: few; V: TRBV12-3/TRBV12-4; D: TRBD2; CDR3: CASRIAGGVRDTQYF; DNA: TGTGCCAGCAGGATAGCGGGAGGTGTTAGAGATACGCAGTATTTT
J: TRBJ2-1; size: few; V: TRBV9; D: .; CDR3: CASSVAAGQYNEQFF; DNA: TGTGCCAGCAGCGTAGCGGCTGGACAGTACAATGAGCAGTTCTTC
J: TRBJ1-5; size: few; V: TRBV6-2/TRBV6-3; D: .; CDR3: CASSYSIVGGQPQHF; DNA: TGTGCCAGCAGTTACTCGATTGTCGGGGGGCAGCCCCAGCATTTT
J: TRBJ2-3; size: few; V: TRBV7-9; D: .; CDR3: CASSLLGVDTQYF; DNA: TGTGCCAGCAGCTTACTTGGAGTGGATACGCAGTATTTT
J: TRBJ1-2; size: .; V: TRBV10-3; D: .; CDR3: CAISEPVGTFEDGYTF; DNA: TGTGCCATCAGTGAGCCAGTGGGGACATTCGAGGATGGCTACACCTTC
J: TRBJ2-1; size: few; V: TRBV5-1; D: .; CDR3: CASSFGTTHNEQFF; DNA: TGCGCCAGCAGCTTCGGGACGACCCACAATGAGCAGTTCTTC
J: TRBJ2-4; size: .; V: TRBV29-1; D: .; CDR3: CSVAGNIAKNIQYF; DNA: TGCAGCGTAGCCGGGAATATAGCCAAAAACATTCAGTACTTC
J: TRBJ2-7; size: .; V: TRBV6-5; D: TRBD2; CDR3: CASARGNGRDEQYF; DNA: TGTGCCAGCGCGCGGGGCAACGGGAGGGACGAGCAGTACTTC
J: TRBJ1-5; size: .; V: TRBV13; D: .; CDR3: CASSLGPSGQPQHF; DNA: TGCGCCAGCAGCTTAGGCCCATCGGGTCAGCCCCAGCATTTT
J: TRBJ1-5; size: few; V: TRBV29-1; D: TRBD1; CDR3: CSAQGEGGQPQHF; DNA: TGCAGCGCCCAGGGGGAGGGCGGCCAGCCCCAGCATTTT
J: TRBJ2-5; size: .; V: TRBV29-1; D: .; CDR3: CSVVADTHFQETQYF; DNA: TGCAGCGTTGTAGCGGACACCCACTTCCAAGAGACCCAGTACTTC
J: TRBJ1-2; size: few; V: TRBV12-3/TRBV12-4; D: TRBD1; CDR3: CASSTGGTGYTF; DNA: TGTGCCAGCAGTACAGGGGGCACTGGCTACACCTTC
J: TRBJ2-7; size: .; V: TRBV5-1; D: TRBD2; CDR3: CASSLGLAGGARNEQYF; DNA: TGCGCCAGCAGCCTAGGACTAGCCGGAGGGGCGAGAAACGAGCAGTACTTC
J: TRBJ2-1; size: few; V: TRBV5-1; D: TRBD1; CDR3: CASSLVVTGVYNEQFF; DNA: TGCGCCAGCAGCTTGGTGGTGACAGGGGTCTACAATGAGCAGTTCTTC
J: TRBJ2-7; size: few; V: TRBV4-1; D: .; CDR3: CASSQGRGGAGYEQYF; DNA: TGCGCCAGCAGCCAAGGTCGAGGGGGGGCAGGTTACGAGCAGTACTTC
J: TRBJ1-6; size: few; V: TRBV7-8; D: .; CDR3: CASSLARGLGSPLHF; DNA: TGTGCCAGCAGCTTAGCCCGGGGCTTGGGTTCACCCCTCCACTTT
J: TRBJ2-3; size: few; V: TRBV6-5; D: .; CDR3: CASSYAAWSDTQYF; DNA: TGTGCCAGCAGTTACGCAGCCTGGTCAGATACGCAGTATTTT
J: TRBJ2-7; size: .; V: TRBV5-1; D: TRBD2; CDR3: CASSLRESSGRVYEQYF; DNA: TGCGCCAGCAGCTTGAGGGAGAGTAGCGGGAGAGTGTACGAGCAGTACTTC
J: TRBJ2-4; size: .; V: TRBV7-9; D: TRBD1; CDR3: CASSAVGDRGLVIQYF; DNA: TGTGCCAGCAGCGCCGTCGGAGACAGGGGGCTGGTCATTCAGTACTTC
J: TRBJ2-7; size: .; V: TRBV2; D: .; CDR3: CASSEARQRNYEQYF; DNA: TGTGCCAGCAGTGAAGCAAGACAGCGGAACTACGAGCAGTACTTC
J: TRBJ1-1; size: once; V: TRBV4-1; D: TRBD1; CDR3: CASSQNPGQVRLGAFF; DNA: TGCGCCAGCAGCCAAAATCCGGGACAGGTGCGTCTTGGAGCTTTCTTT
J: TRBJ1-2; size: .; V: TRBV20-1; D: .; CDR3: CSARKSYGYTF; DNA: TGCAGTGCTAGAAAAAGTTATGGCTACACCTTC
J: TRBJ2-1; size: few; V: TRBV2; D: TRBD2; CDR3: CASSIKSGRGNEQFF; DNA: TGTGCCAGCAGCATTAAGAGCGGGAGGGGCAATGAGCAGTTCTTC
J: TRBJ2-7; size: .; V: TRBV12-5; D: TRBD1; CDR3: CASGQQGALRAEQYF; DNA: TGTGCTAGTGGTCAACAGGGGGCCCTCCGGGCCGAGCAGTACTTC
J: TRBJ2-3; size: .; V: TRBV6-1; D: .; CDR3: CASSEARYGTYFTDTQYF; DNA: TGTGCCAGCAGTGAAGCGCGCTATGGGACCTACTTCACAGATACGCAGTATTTT
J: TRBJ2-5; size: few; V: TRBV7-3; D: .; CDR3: CASSAGPLEETQYF; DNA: TGTGCCAGCAGCGCGGGACCCCTCGAGGAGACCCAGTACTTC
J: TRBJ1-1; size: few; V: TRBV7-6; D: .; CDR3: CASSLASYQLNTEAFF; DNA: TGTGCCAGCAGCTTAGCATCGTATCAACTGAACACTGAAGCTTTCTTT
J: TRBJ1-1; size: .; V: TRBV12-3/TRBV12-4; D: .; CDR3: CASRPPTGTNTEAFF; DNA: TGTGCCAGCAGACCCCCGACAGGTACAAACACTGAAGCTTTCTTT
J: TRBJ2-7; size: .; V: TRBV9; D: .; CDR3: CASSVGRQADYEQYF; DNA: TGTGCCAGCAGCGTAGGTAGGCAGGCCGACTACGAGCAGTACTTC
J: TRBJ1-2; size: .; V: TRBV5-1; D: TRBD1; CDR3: CASSQGDRAGGYTF; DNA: TGCGCCAGCAGCCAGGGGGACAGGGCAGGCGGCTACACCTTC
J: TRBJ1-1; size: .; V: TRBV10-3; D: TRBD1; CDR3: CAISVGTGRVNTEAFF; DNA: TGTGCCATCAGTGTGGGGACAGGGAGGGTTAACACTGAAGCTTTCTTT
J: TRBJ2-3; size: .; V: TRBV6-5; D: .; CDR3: CASSCLSPGFTGSRDTQYF; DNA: TGTGCCAGCAGTTGCCTCTCCCCTGGCTTTACAGGGAGTCGAGATACGCAGTATTTT